This T cell receptor beta chain was identified in a study of CD8+ T cells in alopecia areata. TCR sequencing used cDNA made by reverse transcription of extracted RNA. Measured with immunoSEQ multiplex PCR; TCRdb has only the in-frame clones, and not every one. The sample has 60,000 to 70,000 clones, approximately 46% seen once. The V and J ends lost 2 bases and 5 bases respectively, with 12 bases between them. The CDR3 is 13 amino acids. The germline gives CDR1 SQVTM, CDR2 ANQGSEA. This clone has just one count. The chain carries TRBV29-1 and TRBJ2-5, with D possibly called TRBD1 or TRBD2 (7 bases each). Sequences were derived from CD8+ T cells sorted from blood, sampled at week 0. The origin of this receptor is a human donor with alopecia areata. CDR3 sequence: CSVEWGGQETQYF. The DNA of the CDR3 is TGCAGCGTTGAATGGGGGGGACAGGAGACCCAGTACTTC.